The text below deals with one T cell receptor beta chain. The antigen remains unidentified. These data come from a study of CD8 T cells in ankylosing spondylitis. Germline CDR1 reads MNHEY; CDR2 reads SMNVEV (reference sequence). With 5 bases removed from V and 7 bases from J, the gap between germline ends came to 14 bases. This CDR3 comprises 13 residues. Findings and limits, study-wide: Disease-associated clones were reportedly significantly overrepresented in matched ankylosing spondylitis synovial fluid.

Each CDR3 protein gets one entry after TCRdb re-called the 5' RACE reads with MiXCR. The data show approximately 24,000 distinct CDR3 sequences, around 13% seen once. The source is a male donor with ankylosing spondylitis or in good health (not recorded which). The sequencing input was blood. This chain connects TRBV27 to TRBJ1-1; D perhaps matches TRBD1 (6 bases). The CDR3 protein is CASSLTGYNEAFF. The DNA for the CDR3 is TGTGCCAGCAGTCTAACAGGGTATAATGAAGCTTTCTTT.